These 28 T cell receptor beta chains came from one sample sequenced in a study of T cell repertoires in cytomegalovirus infection. TCRdb analysed the reads with MiXCR anew, one entry per CDR3 protein. The sample has some 900,000 distinct CDR3 sequences; about 30% are singletons. No antigen has been identified for these receptors. This specimen was cultured CD8+ T cells from PBMCs, taken from culture after CMV antigen stimulation. Every receptor here comes from a human donor in good health (CMV status not recorded). Some clones in this sample may be carry-over from other donors' samples.

Concerning this clonotype itself: A read error may be the cause here, since a much bigger clone is one base away. The rearrangement joins TRBV7-6 to TRBJ1-5, with a weak D call TRBD1 (5 bases). Trimming took 1 base from V and 3 from J, leaving 13 bases between them. The CDR3 is 16 amino acids. The germline V gene encodes CDR1 SGHVS and CDR2 FNYEAQ. CDR3 DNA: TGTGCCAGCAGCTTAGTACCTTCGGGGGACAATCAGCCCCAGCATTTT. Its protein product is CASSLVPSGDNQPQHF.

This clonotype was detected only a few times. The V and J genes are TRBV14 and TRBJ1-5, with no clear D. Germline assignment: CDR1 SGHDN and CDR2 FVKESK. V was shortened by 5 bases and J by 10 bases, with 15 bases between the two germline ends. The CDR3 spans 13 residues. CDR3 sequence (DNA): TGTGCCAGCAGCTTAGGATACGGCGCACCCCAGCATTTT. It yields the protein CASSLGYGAPQHF.

V and J are TRBV28 and TRBJ2-3, with D possibly being TRBD1 or TRBD2 (5 bases each). Trimming took 5 bases from V and 3 from J, leaving 18 bases between them. Germline assignment: CDR1 MDHEN and CDR2 SYDVKM. The CDR3 has 16 amino acids. CDR3 residues: CASSEQVLRGTDTQYF. In DNA, the CDR3 is TGTGCCAGCAGTGAACAGGTCCTGAGGGGAACAGATACGCAGTATTTT.

This rearrangement joins TRBV2 to TRBJ1-1; D is unclear. Trimming took 0 bases from V and 8 from J, leaving 13 bases between them. The germline gives CDR1 SNHLY, CDR2 FYNNEI. This CDR3 spans 14 amino acids. The DNA for the CDR3 is TGTGCCAGCAGTGAAGCGCTTAGACCTTTCGAAGCTTTCTTT. It is translated as CASSEALRPFEAFF. The full variable domain, in which reference TRBV2 and TRBJ1-1 provide the parts outside the CDR3, is EPEVTQTPSHQVTQMGQEVILRCVPISNHLYFYWYRQILGQKVEFLVSFYNNEISEKSEIFDDQFSVERPDGSNFTLKIRSTKLEDSAMYFCASSEALRPFEAFFGQGTRLTVV.

This rearrangement joins TRBV12-3 or TRBV12-4 to TRBJ1-1; no clear D gene. The V gene lost 2 bases and the J gene lost 5 bases, with 15 bases spanning the gap. The CDR3 is 15 amino acids. CDR3 residues: CASSLSRGGRTEAFF. CDR3 in DNA: TGTGCCAGCAGTTTAAGTCGAGGAGGAAGGACTGAAGCTTTCTTT.

Only a few counts were recorded for this clonotype. The rearrangement joins TRBV28 to TRBJ2-7, with a possible D match to TRBD1 (5 bases). V was trimmed by 3 bases and J by 2 bases, leaving 8 bases between them. The CDR3 runs to 13 residues. The germline V gene encodes CDR1 MDHEN and CDR2 SYDVKM. CDR3 amino acids: CASSFREAYEQYV. The DNA of the CDR3 is TGTGCCAGCAGTTTCAGGGAAGCCTACGAGCAGTACGTC.

This clonotype has just a few counts. The chain has TRBV12-3 or TRBV12-4 and TRBJ1-1; D remains ambiguous. This CDR3 region has 14 residues. Trimming shortened V by 5 bases and J by 1 base, and 11 bases separated the two germline ends. DNA for the CDR3: TGTGCCAGCAGTGCGACCCGGAGGAACACTGAAGCTTTCTTT. Its protein product is CASSATRRNTEAFF.

In the case of this clonotype: Being one base from a much bigger clone, this may be a read error. The chain recombines TRBV12-3 or TRBV12-4 with TRBJ2-1; D is unresolved. CDR3 length: 10 residues. As DNA, the CDR3 is TGTGCCGGCAGTGGGATTGAGCAGTTCTTC. Translated, it gives CAGSGIEQFF.

Only a few counts were recorded for this clonotype. V is TRBV12-3 or TRBV12-4 and J is TRBJ1-1; D might be TRBD1 (5 bases). Trimming cost V 7 bases and J 3 bases, with 15 bases left between them. CDR3 length: 14 amino acids. CDR3: CASTESGGHTEAFF. The CDR3 bases are TGTGCCAGCACCGAAAGTGGGGGACACACTGAAGCTTTCTTT.

Details on this clonotype: Given a much more abundant clone one base away, this may be a read error. The chain carries TRBV10-3 and TRBJ2-7; D is uncertain. This CDR3 contains 13 residues. The germline V gene has CDR1 ENHRY and CDR2 SYGVKD. V dropped 2 bases and J dropped 1 base, with 6 bases sitting between them. The CDR3: CAISEAGSYEQYF. In DNA, the CDR3 is TGTGCCATCAGTGAGGCAGGATCCTACGAGCAGTACTTC.

This clonotype was observed a handful of times. The rearrangement uses TRBV28 and TRBJ1-6; maybe TRBD1 (6 bases). V lost 3 bases, J lost 6 bases, and 9 bases lay in between. Germline loops: CDR1 MDHEN, CDR2 SYDVKM. The CDR3 runs to 14 residues. The CDR3 sequence: CASSFWGLNSPLHF. CDR3 DNA sequence: TGTGCCAGCAGTTTCTGGGGGCTTAATTCACCCCTCCACTTT. Full variable domain (remainder filled in from reference TRBV28 and TRBJ1-6): DVKVTQSSRYLVKRTGEKVFLECVQDMDHENMFWYRQDPGLGLRLIYFSYDVKMKEKGDIPEGYSVSREKKERFSLILESASTNQTSMYLCASSFWGLNSPLHFGNGTRLTVT.

This clonotype was detected many times. The chain recombines TRBV7-8 with TRBJ2-3; possible D gene TRBD1, 6 bases. This CDR3 has 14 amino acids. The V gene lost 6 bases and the J gene lost 1 base, with 11 bases spanning the gap. Germline CDR1 reads SGHVS; CDR2 reads FQNEAQ. The DNA for the CDR3 is TGTGCCAGCAGTCCTGGGGGCGGCACAGATACGCAGTATTTT. This encodes CASSPGGGTDTQYF. Complete variable domain (other parts from reference TRBV7-8 and TRBJ2-3): GAGVSQSPRYKVAKRGQDVALRCDPISGHVSLFWYQQALGQGPEFLTYFQNEAQLDKSGLPSDRFFAERPEGSVSTLKIQRTQQEDSAVYLCASSPGGGTDTQYFGPGTRLTVL.

This clonotype has only a few counts. The chain couples TRBV20-1 to TRBJ1-2, with TRBD1 matching 8 bases. Trimming took 3 bases from V and 3 from J; bases not matched to a gene: 3. Germline values: CDR1 DFQATT, CDR2 SNEGSKA (reference sequence). This CDR3 spans 13 amino acids. The CDR3 region has the DNA TGCAGTGCTAGGCCGACAGGGGACTATGGCTACACCTTC. Translation gives CSARPTGDYGYTF.

V gene TRBV6-2 or TRBV6-3 combines with J gene TRBJ2-4, with 8 bases identical to TRBD2. The CDR3 has 18 amino acids. V was pared by 6 bases and J by 1 base, with 14 bases of the junction left unmatched. Germline V lookup: CDR1 MNHEY, CDR2 SVGEGT. The CDR3 nucleotides read TGTGCCAGCAGCCCTTCCGGACTAGCCCCGCGGGCCAAAAACATTCAGTACTTC. Encoded protein: CASSPSGLAPRAKNIQYF.

This clonotype has only a few counts. The chain couples TRBV6-5 to TRBJ2-2; 7 nucleotides align to TRBD1. CDR1 is MNHEY, CDR2 SVGAGI, per germline. The V and J ends lost 6 bases and 7 bases, in that order; junction bases with no gene match: 11. The CDR3 length is 15 residues. The CDR3 here is CASRRRQGRVGELFF. CDR3 nucleotide sequence: TGTGCCAGCAGGCGACGACAGGGACGAGTCGGGGAGCTGTTTTTT.

This clonotype was detected a few times. This rearrangement joins TRBV27 to TRBJ1-1; D is perhaps TRBD1 (5 bases). This CDR3 comprises 16 residues. Germline CDR1 and CDR2: MNHEY and SMNVEV (reference sequence). Trimming shortened V by 1 base and J by 0 bases, and 12 bases separated the two germline ends. The CDR3 region is CASSLWYPGMNTEAFF. As DNA, the CDR3 is TGTGCCAGCAGTTTATGGTATCCAGGGATGAACACTGAAGCTTTCTTT.

This chain connects TRBV20-1 to TRBJ2-7; D is unresolved. Looked up from germline, CDR1 is DFQATT and CDR2 is SNEGSKA (reference sequence). There are 13 residues in the CDR3. V was shortened by 1 base and J by 2 bases, with 9 bases between the two germline ends. The CDR3 reads CSARARFTYEQYF. The CDR3 coding sequence is TGCAGTGCTAGAGCCAGGTTCACCTACGAGCAGTACTTC.

This clonotype was detected a few times. CDR3 bases: TGTGCTAGTGGTTGGACACCACGGGATGAAGCTTTCTTT. Its translation: CASGWTPRDEAFF. The chain joins TRBV12-5 to TRBJ1-1; D possibly corresponds to TRBD1 (5 bases). The length of the CDR3 is 13 residues. CDR1 is LGHNT and CDR2 is FRNRAP in the germline V gene. V lost 4 bases and J lost 7, with 13 bases in between.

This chain links TRBV11-2 with TRBJ1-2, with 7 bases identical to TRBD1. Germline V gives CDR1 SGHAT, CDR2 FQNNGV. Losses at the gene ends were 5 bases for V and 3 bases for J; bases not matched to a gene: 6. The CDR3 has 14 residues. The CDR3 DNA is TGTGCCAGCAGCGGCGCCGGGACAGACTATGGCTACACCTTC. Translation gives CASSGAGTDYGYTF.

The chain joins TRBV6-5 to TRBJ1-1, with a weak D call TRBD1 (5 bases). Germline CDR1 reads MNHEY; CDR2 reads SVGAGI. The length of the CDR3 is 13 residues. V lost 6 bases, J lost 4 bases, and 12 bases lay in between. CDR3 in DNA: TGTGCCAGCAGGGTGGGGCTTGGCACTGAAGCTTTCTTT. Its translation: CASRVGLGTEAFF.

This clonotype was recorded at least ten times. The chain is built from TRBV6-2 or TRBV6-3 and TRBJ2-1, with D perhaps matching TRBD1 (6 bases). V gave up 4 bases and J gave up 4 bases, with 14 bases separating them. The CDR3 sequence is 15 residues long. The germline gives CDR1 MNHEY, CDR2 SVGEGT. In DNA form, the CDR3 reads TGTGCCAGCAGTTCTACGGGGACACAATACAATGAGCAGTTCTTC. It encodes CASSSTGTQYNEQFF.

This clonotype was picked up many times. V gene TRBV7-8 combines with J gene TRBJ1-4; 10 nucleotides line up with TRBD1. Trimming took 4 bases from V and 0 from J; bases not matched to a gene: 5. CDR3 length: 17 residues. Germline assignment: CDR1 SGHVS and CDR2 FQNEAQ. The CDR3 region is CASSSGTGVATNEKLFF. For the CDR3, the DNA is TGTGCCAGCAGCTCCGGGACAGGGGTTGCAACTAATGAAAAACTGTTTTTT.

J is TRBJ1-4 and V is TRBV7-9; possibly TRBD1 for D (5 bases). Trimming pared 5 bases from V and 4 bases from J, leaving 11 bases between. Germline V gene data show CDR1 as SEHNR and CDR2 as FQNEAQ (reference sequence). The CDR3 has 14 residues. CDR3 coding DNA: TGTGCCAGCAGCCCCGGGGGGGTTAATGAAAAACTGTTTTTT. It yields the protein CASSPGGVNEKLFF.

This chain connects TRBV20-1 to TRBJ2-7; TRBD2 matches 7 bases. CDR3 length equals 15 residues. V trimming: 4 bases; J trimming: 0 bases; junction bases outside the gene matches: 9. Germline values: CDR1 DFQATT, CDR2 SNEGSKA (reference sequence). The CDR3 DNA reads as TGCAGTGCTACAACTCGTCTAGCGGTCTCCTACGAGCAGTACTTC. It translates to CSATTRLAVSYEQYF.

This clonotype has only a few counts. V gene TRBV4-1 combines with J gene TRBJ2-5; D is perhaps TRBD2 (5 bases). Germline values: CDR1 MGHRA, CDR2 YSYEKL. The CDR3 is 15 residues long. Trimming took off 4 bases at V and 5 bases at J, with 17 bases between the two ends. This CDR3 is CASSPVLGVEETQYF. CDR3 in DNA: TGCGCCAGCAGCCCAGTGCTCGGGGTTGAGGAGACCCAGTACTTC.

In nucleotides, the CDR3 is TGTGCCAGCACCTTGTCGGGGACAGGGTCAGATACGCAGTATTTT. Translation gives CASTLSGTGSDTQYF. This rearrangement joins TRBV7-9 to TRBJ2-3; 9 positions match TRBD1. The CDR3 covers 15 residues. Germline CDR1 SEHNR, CDR2 FQNEAQ (reference sequence). Unmatched junction bases numbered 9, after V lost 7 bases and J lost 4 bases.

V is TRBV14 and J is TRBJ1-2, with no clear D. Trimming pared 8 bases from V and 4 bases from J, leaving 11 bases between. From germline, CDR1 is SGHDN and CDR2 FVKESK. CDR3 length equals 12 residues. CDR3 protein: CASLKQPYGYTF. In DNA form, the CDR3 reads TGTGCCAGCCTTAAGCAGCCCTATGGCTACACCTTC.

The V call is TRBV6-1, the J call TRBJ2-3, with 9 bases identical to TRBD2. Trimming cost V 5 bases and J 6 bases; bases outside gene matches: 12. CDR3 length: 16 amino acids. The germline gives CDR1 MNHNS, CDR2 SASEGT. The CDR3 region has the DNA TGTGCCAGCAGTACCGTGCGGGGGGGGTTGGCGGATACGCAGTATTTT. Amino acids: CASSTVRGGLADTQYF.